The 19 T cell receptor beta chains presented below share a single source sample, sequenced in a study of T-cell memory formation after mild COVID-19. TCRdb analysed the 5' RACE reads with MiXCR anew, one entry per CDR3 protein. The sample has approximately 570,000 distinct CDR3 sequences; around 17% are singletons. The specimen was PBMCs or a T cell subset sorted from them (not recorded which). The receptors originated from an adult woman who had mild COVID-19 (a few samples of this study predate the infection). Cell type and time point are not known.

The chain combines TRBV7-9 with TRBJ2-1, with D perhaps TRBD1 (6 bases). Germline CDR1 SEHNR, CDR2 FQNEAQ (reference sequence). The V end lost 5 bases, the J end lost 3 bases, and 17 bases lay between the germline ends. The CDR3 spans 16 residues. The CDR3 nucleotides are TGTGCCAGCAGCCACAGGGACGGCGTGAACTACAATGAGCAGTTCTTC. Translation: CASSHRDGVNYNEQFF.

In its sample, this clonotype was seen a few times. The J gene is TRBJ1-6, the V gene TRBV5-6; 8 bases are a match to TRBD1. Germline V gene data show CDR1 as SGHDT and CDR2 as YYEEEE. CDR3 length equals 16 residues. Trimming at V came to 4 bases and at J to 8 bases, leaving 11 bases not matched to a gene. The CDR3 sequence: CASSIKTGALDSPLHF. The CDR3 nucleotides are TGTGCCAGCAGCATCAAGACAGGGGCACTGGATTCACCCCTCCACTTT.

CDR3 sequence (DNA): TGTGCCAGCAGCTTTAAAGAGACAGATACGCAGTATTTT. Its protein product is CASSFKETDTQYF. This chain uses TRBV7-9 with TRBJ2-3; D gene uncertain. Germline V lookup: CDR1 SEHNR, CDR2 FQNEAQ (reference sequence). V was pared by 3 bases and J by 3 bases, with 7 bases between. CDR3 length equals 13 residues.

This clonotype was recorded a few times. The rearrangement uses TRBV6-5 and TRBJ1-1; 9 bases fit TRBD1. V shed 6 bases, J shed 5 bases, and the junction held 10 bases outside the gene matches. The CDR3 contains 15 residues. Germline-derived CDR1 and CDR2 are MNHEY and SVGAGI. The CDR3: CASRGQGLGGTEAFF. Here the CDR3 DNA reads TGTGCCAGCAGAGGACAGGGGTTAGGAGGAACTGAAGCTTTCTTT.

The CDR3 reads CASSYGSGGGADTQYF. CDR3 in DNA: TGTGCCAGCAGTTACGGGAGCGGGGGGGGCGCAGATACGCAGTATTTT. The rearrangement joins TRBV6-5 to TRBJ2-3; TRBD2 aligns across 10 bases. CDR3 length equals 16 residues. The ends lost 2 bases at V and 4 bases at J; junction bases unmatched: 6. Germline V gives CDR1 MNHEY, CDR2 SVGAGI.

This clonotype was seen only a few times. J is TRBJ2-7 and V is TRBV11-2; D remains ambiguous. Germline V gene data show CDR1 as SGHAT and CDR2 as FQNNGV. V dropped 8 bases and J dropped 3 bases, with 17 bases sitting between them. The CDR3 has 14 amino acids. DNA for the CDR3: TGTGCCAGCTCCGCCGTTAGGTCGGGCTACGAGCAGTACTTC. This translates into CASSAVRSGYEQYF.

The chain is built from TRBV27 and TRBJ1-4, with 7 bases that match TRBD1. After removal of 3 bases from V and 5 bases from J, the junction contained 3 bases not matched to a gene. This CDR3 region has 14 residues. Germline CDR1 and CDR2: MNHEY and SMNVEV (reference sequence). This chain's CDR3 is CASSLNRGNEKLFF. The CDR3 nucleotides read TGTGCCAGCAGTTTGAACAGGGGAAATGAAAAACTGTTTTTT.

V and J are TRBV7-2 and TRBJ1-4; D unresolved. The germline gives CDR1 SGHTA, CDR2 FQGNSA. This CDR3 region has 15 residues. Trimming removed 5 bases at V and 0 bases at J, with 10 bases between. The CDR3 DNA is TGTGCCAGCAGCCCATCCAGTGCAACTAATGAAAAACTGTTTTTT. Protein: CASSPSSATNEKLFF.

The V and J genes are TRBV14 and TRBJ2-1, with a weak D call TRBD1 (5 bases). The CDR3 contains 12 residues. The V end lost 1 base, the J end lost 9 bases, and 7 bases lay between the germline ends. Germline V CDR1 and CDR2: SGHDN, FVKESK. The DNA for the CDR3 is TGTGCCAGCAGCCAAGTGGGGCTTGAGCAGTTCTTC. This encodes CASSQVGLEQFF.

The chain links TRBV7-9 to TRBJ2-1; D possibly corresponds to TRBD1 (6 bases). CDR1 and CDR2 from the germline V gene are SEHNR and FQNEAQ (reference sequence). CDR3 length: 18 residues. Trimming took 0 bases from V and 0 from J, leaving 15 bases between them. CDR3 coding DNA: TGTGCCAGCAGCTTAGCCGGCAGGGGTAGAGGCTCCTACAATGAGCAGTTCTTC. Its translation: CASSLAGRGRGSYNEQFF.

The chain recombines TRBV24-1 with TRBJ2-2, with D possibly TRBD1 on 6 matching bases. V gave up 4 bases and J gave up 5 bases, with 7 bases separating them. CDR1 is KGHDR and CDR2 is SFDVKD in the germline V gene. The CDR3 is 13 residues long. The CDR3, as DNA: TGTGCCACCAGTGAGGGGGCGACCGGGGAGCTGTTTTTT. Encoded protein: CATSEGATGELFF.

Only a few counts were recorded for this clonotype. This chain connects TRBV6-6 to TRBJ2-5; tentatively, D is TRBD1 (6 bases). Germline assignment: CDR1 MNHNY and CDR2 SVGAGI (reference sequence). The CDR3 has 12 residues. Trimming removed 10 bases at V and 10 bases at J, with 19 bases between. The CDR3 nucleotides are TGTGCCACCCAAGGGGGTAGGGTGGGCCAGTACTTC. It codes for CATQGGRVGQYF.

The CDR3 spells CASSRPGQGIDEQFF. CDR3 sequence (DNA): TGTGCCAGCAGTCGTCCGGGACAGGGTATTGATGAGCAGTTCTTC. The chain employs TRBV2 and TRBJ2-1; 9 bases map to TRBD1. With 5 bases clipped from V and 8 bases from J, the junction kept 10 bases outside the gene matches. Germline V gives CDR1 SNHLY, CDR2 FYNNEI. The CDR3 totals 15 residues.

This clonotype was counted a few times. CDR3 DNA: TGTGCCAGCAGCAGGACAGGGACCAGGGAGACCCAGTACTTC. Protein: CASSRTGTRETQYF. V gene TRBV3-1 combines with J gene TRBJ2-5, with 8 bases that match TRBD1. The CDR3 length is 14 residues. The ends lost 5 bases at V and 5 bases at J; junction bases unmatched: 7. Germline CDR1 reads LGHDT; CDR2 reads YNNKEL (reference sequence).

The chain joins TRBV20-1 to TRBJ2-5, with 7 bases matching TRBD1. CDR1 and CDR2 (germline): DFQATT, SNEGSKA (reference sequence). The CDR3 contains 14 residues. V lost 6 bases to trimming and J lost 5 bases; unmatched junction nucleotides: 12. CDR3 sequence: CSAEGTGASETQYF. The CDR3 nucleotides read TGCAGTGCGGAAGGTACAGGGGCCTCTGAGACCCAGTACTTC.

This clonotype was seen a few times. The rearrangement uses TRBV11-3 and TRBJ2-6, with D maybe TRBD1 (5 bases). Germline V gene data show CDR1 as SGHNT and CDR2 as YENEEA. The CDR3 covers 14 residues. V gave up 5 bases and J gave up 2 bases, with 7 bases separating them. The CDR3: CASSPGTGANVLTF. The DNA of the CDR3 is TGTGCCAGCAGCCCAGGGACTGGGGCCAACGTCCTGACTTTC.

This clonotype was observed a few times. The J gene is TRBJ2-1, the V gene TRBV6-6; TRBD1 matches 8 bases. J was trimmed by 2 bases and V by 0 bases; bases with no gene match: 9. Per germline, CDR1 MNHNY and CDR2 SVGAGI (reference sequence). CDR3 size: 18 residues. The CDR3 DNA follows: TGTGCCAGCAGTTACTCGACTCTCAGGACAGGGACCTACAATGAGCAGTTCTTC. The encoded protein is CASSYSTLRTGTYNEQFF.

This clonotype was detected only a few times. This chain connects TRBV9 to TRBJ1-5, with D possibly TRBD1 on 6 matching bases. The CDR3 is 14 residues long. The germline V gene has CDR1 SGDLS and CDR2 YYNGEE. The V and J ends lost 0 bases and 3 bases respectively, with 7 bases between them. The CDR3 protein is CASSVGQDNQPQHF. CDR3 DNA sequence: TGTGCCAGCAGCGTAGGACAGGACAATCAGCCCCAGCATTTT.

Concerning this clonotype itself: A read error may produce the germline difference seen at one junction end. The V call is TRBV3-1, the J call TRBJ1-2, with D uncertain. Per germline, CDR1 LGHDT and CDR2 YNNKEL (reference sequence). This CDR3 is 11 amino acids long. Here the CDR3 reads CASSQGRSARF. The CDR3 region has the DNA TGTGCCAGCAGCCAAGGTAGATCGGCCCGCTTC.